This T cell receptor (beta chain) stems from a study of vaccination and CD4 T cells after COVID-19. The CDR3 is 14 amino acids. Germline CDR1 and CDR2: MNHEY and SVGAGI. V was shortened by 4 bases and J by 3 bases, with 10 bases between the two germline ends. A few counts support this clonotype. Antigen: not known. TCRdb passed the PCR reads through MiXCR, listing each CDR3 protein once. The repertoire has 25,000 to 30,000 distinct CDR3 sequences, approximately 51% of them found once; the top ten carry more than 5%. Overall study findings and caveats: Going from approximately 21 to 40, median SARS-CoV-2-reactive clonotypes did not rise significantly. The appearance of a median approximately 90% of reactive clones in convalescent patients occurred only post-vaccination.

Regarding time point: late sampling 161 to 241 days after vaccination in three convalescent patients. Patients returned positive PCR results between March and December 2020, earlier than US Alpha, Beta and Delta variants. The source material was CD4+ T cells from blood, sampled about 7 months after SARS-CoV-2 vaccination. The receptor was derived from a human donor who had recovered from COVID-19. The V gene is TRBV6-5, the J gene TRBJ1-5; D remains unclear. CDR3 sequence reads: CASSSGAFNQPQHF. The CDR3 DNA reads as TGTGCCAGCAGTTCGGGAGCCTTCAATCAGCCCCAGCATTTT.